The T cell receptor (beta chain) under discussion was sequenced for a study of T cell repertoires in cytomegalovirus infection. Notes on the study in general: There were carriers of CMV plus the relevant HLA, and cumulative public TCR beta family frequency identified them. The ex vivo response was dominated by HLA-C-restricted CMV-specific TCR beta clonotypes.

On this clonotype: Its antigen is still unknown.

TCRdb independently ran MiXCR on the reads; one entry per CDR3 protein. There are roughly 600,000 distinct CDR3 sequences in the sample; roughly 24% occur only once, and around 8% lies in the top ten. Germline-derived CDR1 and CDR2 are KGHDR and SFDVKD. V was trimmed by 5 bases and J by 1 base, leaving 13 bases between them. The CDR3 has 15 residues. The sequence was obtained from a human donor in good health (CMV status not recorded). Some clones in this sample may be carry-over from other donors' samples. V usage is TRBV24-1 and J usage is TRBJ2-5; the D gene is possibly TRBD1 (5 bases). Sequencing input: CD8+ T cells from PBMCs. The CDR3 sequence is CATSVGAPPQETQYF. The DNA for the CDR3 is TGTGCCACCAGTGTAGGGGCTCCCCCCCAAGAGACCCAGTACTTC.